This T cell receptor beta chain derives from a study of T-cell memory formation after mild COVID-19. General study points: Pre-infection memory harbored some responding clones, suggesting cross-reactive memory joined. Clones that contracted from day 15 to 85 were balanced CD4/CD8, while later expanders leaned CD4+. Shrinking CD4+ clones were chiefly CM and EM; CD8+ ones were chiefly EMRA.

As to this clonotype: The target antigen is unknown.

Per the germline V gene, CDR1 is SGHTA and CDR2 is FQGNSA. The V and J ends lost 5 bases and 7 bases respectively, with 13 bases between them. CDR3 size: 13 residues. TCRdb itself ran the 5' RACE reads through MiXCR, one entry per CDR3 protein. Counted here are around 400,000 distinct CDR3 sequences, less than 25% occurring once; the ten biggest clones make up roughly 8.9%. This receptor was taken from an adult woman who had mild COVID-19 (a few samples of this study predate the infection). Cell type and time point are not known. The sequenced sample was PBMCs or a T cell subset sorted from them (not recorded which). V usage is TRBV7-2 and J usage is TRBJ2-3; maybe TRBD2 (5 bases). The CDR3 protein is CASSHRRQNTQYF. DNA of the CDR3: TGTGCCAGCAGCCATAGGAGGCAAAATACGCAGTATTTT.